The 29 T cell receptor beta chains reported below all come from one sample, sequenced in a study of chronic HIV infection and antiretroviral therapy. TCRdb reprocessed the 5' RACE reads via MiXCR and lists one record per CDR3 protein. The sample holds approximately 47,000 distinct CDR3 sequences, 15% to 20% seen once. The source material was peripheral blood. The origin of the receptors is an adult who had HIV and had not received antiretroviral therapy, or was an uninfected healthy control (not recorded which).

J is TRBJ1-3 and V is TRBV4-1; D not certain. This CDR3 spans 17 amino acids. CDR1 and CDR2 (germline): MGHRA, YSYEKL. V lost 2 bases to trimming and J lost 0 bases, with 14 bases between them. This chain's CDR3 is CASSQSYLRSSGNTIYF. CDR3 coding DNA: TGCGCCAGCAGCCAAAGCTACTTACGGAGCTCTGGAAACACCATATATTTT.

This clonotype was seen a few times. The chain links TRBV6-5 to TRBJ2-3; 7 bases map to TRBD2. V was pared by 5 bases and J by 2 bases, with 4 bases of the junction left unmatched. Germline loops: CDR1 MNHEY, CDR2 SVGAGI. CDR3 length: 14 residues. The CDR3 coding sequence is TGTGCCAGCAGTCGGGACTACCCCACAGATACGCAGTATTTT. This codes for CASSRDYPTDTQYF.

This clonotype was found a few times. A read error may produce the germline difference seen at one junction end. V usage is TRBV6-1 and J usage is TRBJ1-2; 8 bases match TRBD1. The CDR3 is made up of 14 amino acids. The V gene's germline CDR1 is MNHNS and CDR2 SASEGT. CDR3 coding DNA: TGTGCCAGTCAGCGTGGACAGGGACTCTATGGCGACACCTTC. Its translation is CASQRGQGLYGDTF.

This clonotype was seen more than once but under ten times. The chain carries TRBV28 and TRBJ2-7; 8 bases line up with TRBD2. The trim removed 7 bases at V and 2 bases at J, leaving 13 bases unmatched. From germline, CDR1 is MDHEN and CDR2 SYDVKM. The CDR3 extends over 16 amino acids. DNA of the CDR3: TGTGCCAGCACCCCGGGAGGGGCCGGGGGGGCCTACGAGCAGTACTTC. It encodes CASTPGGAGGAYEQYF.

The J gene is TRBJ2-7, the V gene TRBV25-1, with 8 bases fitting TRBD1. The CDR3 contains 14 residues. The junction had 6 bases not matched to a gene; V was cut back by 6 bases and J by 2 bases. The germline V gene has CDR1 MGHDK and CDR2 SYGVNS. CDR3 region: CASSSRGPTYEQYF. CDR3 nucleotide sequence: TGTGCCAGCAGCTCCAGGGGGCCGACCTACGAGCAGTACTTC.

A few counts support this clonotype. The DNA of the CDR3 is TGTGCCAGCAGCTCGACTAGCGGGGGGTCAGATACGCAGTATTTT. Translated, it gives CASSSTSGGSDTQYF. The V gene is TRBV7-2, the J gene TRBJ2-3; 13 bases match TRBD2. In germline, CDR1 is SGHTA, CDR2 FQGNSA. Trimming at V came to 4 bases and at J to 4 bases, leaving 2 bases not matched to a gene. The CDR3 consists of 15 residues. Complete variable domain (other parts from reference TRBV7-2 and TRBJ2-3): GAGVSQSPSNKVTEKGKDVELRCDPISGHTALYWYRQSLGQGLEFLIYFQGNSAPDKSGLPSDRFSAERTGGSVSTLTIQRTQQEDSAVYLCASSSTSGGSDTQYFGPGTRLTVL.

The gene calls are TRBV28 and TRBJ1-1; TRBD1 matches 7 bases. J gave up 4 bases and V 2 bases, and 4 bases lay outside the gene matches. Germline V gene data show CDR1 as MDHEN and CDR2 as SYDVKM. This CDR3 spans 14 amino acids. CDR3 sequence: CASSLDRVITEAFF. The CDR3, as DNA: TGTGCCAGCAGTTTAGACAGGGTCATCACTGAAGCTTTCTTT. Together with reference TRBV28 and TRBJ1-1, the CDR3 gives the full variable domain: DVKVTQSSRYLVKRTGEKVFLECVQDMDHENMFWYRQDPGLGLRLIYFSYDVKMKEKGDIPEGYSVSREKKERFSLILESASTNQTSMYLCASSLDRVITEAFFGQGTRLTVV.

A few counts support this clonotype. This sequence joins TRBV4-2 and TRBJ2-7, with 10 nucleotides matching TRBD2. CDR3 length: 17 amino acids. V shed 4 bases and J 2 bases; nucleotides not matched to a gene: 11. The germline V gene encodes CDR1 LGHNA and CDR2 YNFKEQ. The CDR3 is CASSPPGAGGRPYEQYF. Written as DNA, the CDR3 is TGTGCCAGCAGCCCCCCCGGAGCGGGAGGGCGCCCCTACGAGCAGTACTTC.

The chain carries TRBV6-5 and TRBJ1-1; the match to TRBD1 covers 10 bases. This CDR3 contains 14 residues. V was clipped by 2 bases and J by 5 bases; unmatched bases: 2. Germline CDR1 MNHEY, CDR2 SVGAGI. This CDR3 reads CASSYDRGRTEAFF. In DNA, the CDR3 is TGTGCCAGCAGTTACGACAGGGGGCGGACTGAAGCTTTCTTT.

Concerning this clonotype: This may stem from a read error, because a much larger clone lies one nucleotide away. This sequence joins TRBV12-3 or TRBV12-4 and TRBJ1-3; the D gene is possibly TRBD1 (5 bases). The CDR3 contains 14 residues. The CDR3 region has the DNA TGTGCCGTCACAGGTGCAAGCTCTGGAAACACCATGTATTTT. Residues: CAVTGASSGNTMYF.

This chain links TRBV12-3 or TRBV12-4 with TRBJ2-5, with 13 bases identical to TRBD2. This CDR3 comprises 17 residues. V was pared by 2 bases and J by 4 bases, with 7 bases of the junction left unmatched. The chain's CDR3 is CASSLKPGLAGRETQYF. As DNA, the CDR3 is TGTGCCAGCAGTTTAAAGCCGGGACTAGCGGGACGAGAGACCCAGTACTTC.

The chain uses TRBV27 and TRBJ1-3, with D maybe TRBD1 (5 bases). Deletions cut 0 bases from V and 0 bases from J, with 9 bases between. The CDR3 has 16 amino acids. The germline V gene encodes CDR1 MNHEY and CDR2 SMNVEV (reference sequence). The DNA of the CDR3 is TGTGCCAGCAGTTTATCGGGGGGTCCCTCTGGAAACACCATATATTTT. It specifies CASSLSGGPSGNTIYF.

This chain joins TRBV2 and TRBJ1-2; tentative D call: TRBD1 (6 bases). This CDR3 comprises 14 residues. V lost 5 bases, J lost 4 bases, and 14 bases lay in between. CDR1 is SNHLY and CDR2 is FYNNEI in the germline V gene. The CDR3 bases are TGTGCCAGCAGTCCAGGGGAACAGTTCTATGGCTACACCTTC. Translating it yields CASSPGEQFYGYTF.

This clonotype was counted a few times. The CDR3 sequence is CASSGLAGGPSTDTQYF. The DNA for the CDR3 is TGTGCCAGCTCTGGACTAGCGGGAGGGCCTAGCACAGATACGCAGTATTTT. V is TRBV27 and J is TRBJ2-3, with 15 bases fitting TRBD2. V lost 8 bases and J lost 0; bases outside the gene matches: 6. Germline loops: CDR1 MNHEY, CDR2 SMNVEV (reference sequence). The CDR3 length is 17 residues.

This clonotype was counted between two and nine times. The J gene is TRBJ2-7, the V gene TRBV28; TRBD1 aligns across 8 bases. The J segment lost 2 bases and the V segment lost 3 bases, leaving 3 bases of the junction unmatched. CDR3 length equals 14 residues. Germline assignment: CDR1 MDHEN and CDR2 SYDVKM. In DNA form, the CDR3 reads TGTGCCAGCAGTTTGGGGACAGGACCCTACGAGCAGTACTTC. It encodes CASSLGTGPYEQYF. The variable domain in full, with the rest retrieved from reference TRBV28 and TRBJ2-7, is DVKVTQSSRYLVKRTGEKVFLECVQDMDHENMFWYRQDPGLGLRLIYFSYDVKMKEKGDIPEGYSVSREKKERFSLILESASTNQTSMYLCASSLGTGPYEQYFGPGTRLTVT.

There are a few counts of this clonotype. The CDR3 is CASRSGGPLNTEAFF. CDR3 nucleotides: TGTGCCAGCAGGTCGGGGGGGCCCTTGAACACTGAAGCTTTCTTT. The chain couples TRBV28 to TRBJ1-1; tentative D call: TRBD1 (6 bases). V gave up 6 bases and J gave up 0 bases, with 14 bases separating them. CDR3 length equals 15 residues. CDR1 is MDHEN, CDR2 SYDVKM, per germline. The full variable domain, rest sourced from reference TRBV28 and TRBJ1-1, is DVKVTQSSRYLVKRTGEKVFLECVQDMDHENMFWYRQDPGLGLRLIYFSYDVKMKEKGDIPEGYSVSREKKERFSLILESASTNQTSMYLCASRSGGPLNTEAFFGQGTRLTVV.

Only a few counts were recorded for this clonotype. The CDR3, as DNA: TGCAGTGCTAGGCCGGTCAGCCGGTATGAAGCTTTCTTT. Translated, it gives CSARPVSRYEAFF. The chain uses TRBV20-1 and TRBJ1-1; no clear D gene. This CDR3 spans 13 amino acids. V lost 3 bases, J lost 7 bases, and 15 bases lay in between. Germline-derived CDR1 and CDR2 are DFQATT and SNEGSKA (reference sequence).

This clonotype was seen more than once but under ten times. The CDR3 sequence: CASSYWRGSRETQYF. In nucleotides, the CDR3 is TGTGCCAGCAGTTACTGGAGGGGGAGTAGAGAGACCCAGTACTTC. This chain joins TRBV6-5 and TRBJ2-5; D may match TRBD1 or TRBD2 (6 bases each). The CDR3 has 15 residues. Germline lookup yields CDR1 MNHEY and CDR2 SVGAGI. V was clipped by 1 base and J by 4 bases, with 13 bases between them.

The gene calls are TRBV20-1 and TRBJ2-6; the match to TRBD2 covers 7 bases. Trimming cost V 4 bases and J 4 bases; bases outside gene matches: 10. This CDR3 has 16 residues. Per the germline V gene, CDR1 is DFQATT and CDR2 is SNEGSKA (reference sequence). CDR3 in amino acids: CSAKELGGTGANVLTF. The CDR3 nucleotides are TGCAGTGCTAAAGAGCTGGGGGGGACCGGGGCCAACGTCCTGACTTTC.

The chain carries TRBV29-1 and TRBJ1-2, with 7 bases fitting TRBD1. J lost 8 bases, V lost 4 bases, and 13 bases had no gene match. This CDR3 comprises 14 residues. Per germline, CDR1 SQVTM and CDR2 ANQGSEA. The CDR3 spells CSVGSSDRKRGYTF. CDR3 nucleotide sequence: TGCAGCGTTGGAAGCTCGGACAGGAAGAGAGGCTACACCTTC.

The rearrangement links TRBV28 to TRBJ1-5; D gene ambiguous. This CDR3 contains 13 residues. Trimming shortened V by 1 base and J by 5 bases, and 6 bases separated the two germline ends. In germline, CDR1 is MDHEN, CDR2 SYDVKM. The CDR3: CASSLFQYQPQHF. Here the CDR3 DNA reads TGTGCCAGCAGTTTATTTCAGTATCAGCCCCAGCATTTT.

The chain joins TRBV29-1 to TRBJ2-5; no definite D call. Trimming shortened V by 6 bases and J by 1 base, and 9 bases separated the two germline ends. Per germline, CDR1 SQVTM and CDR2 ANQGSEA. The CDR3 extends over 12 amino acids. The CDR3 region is CSVGPSQETQYF. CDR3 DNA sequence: TGCAGCGTCGGACCGTCCCAAGAGACCCAGTACTTC.

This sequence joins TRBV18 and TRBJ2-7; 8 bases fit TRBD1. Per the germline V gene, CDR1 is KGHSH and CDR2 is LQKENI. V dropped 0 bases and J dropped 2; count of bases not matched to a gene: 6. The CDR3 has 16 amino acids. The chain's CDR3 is CASSPPEGTGTYEQYF. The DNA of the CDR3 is TGTGCCAGCTCACCACCGGAAGGGACAGGTACCTACGAGCAGTACTTC.

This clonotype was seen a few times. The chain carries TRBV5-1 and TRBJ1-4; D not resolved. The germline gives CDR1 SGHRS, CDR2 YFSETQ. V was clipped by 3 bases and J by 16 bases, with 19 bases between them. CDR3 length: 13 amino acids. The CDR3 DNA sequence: TGCGCCAGCAGCTACTCCGAGCTCCCCGAGGGGTTTTTT. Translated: CASSYSELPEGFF.

CDR3 sequence (DNA): TGCGCCAGCAGGAACAGCCTGAACACTGAAGCTTTCTTT. It codes for CASRNSLNTEAFF. The rearrangement links TRBV5-1 to TRBJ1-1; no definite D call. Germline CDR1 SGHRS, CDR2 YFSETQ. The V end lost 5 bases, the J end lost 0 bases, and 8 bases lay between the germline ends. CDR3 size: 13 residues.

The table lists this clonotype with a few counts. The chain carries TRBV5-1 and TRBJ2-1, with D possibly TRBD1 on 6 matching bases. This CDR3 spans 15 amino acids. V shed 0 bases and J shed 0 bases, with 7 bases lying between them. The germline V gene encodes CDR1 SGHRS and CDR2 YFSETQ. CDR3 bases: TGCGCCAGCAGCTTGGAGGACAGCTCCTACAATGAGCAGTTCTTC. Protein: CASSLEDSSYNEQFF.

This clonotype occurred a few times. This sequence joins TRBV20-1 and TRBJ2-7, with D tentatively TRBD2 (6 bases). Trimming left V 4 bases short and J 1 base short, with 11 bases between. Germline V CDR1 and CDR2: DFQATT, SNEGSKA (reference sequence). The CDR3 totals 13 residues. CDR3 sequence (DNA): TGCAGTGCTATCCTTAGCGGTTCCTACGAGCAGTACTTC. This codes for CSAILSGSYEQYF.

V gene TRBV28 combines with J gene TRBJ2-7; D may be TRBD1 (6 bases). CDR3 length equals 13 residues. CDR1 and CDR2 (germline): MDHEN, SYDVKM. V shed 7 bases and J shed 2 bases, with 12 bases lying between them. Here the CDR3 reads CASKQGSAYEQYF. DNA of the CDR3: TGTGCCAGCAAACAGGGAAGCGCCTACGAGCAGTACTTC.

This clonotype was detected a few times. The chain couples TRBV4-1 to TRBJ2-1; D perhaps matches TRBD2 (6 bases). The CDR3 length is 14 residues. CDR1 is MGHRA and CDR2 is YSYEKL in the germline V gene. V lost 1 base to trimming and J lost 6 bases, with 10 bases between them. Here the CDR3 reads CASSQVTSRNEQFF. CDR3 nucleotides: TGCGCCAGCAGCCAAGTAACTAGCCGCAATGAGCAGTTCTTC.